Shown below are 9 T cell receptor beta chains from a single sample sequenced in a study of blood T cell repertoires in COVID-19. Using immunoSEQ multiplex PCR, the repertoire was profiled, and TCRdb retains in-frame clones only, with some absent. Among roughly 160,000 clones, 70% to 90% were seen once, and the ten largest hold approximately 0.99%. Source material: peripheral blood. These receptors came from a man aged 40-50 years with acute or convalescent COVID-19.

This chain joins TRBV10-3 and TRBJ1-5; D is ambiguous. The CDR3 spans 13 residues. Germline loops: CDR1 ENHRY, CDR2 SYGVKD. Trimming took off 4 bases at V and 2 bases at J, with 6 bases between the two ends. CDR3 DNA: TGTGCCATCAGTGTGGCGGGCAATCAGCCCCAGCATTTT. As protein: CAISVAGNQPQHF.

This chain uses TRBV19 with TRBJ1-2; D perhaps matches TRBD1 (5 bases). The CDR3 contains 12 residues. Germline assignment: CDR1 LNHDA and CDR2 SQIVND (reference sequence). V was shortened by 6 bases and J by 5 bases, with 10 bases between the two germline ends. The CDR3 region has the DNA TGTGCCAGTAGCAGGACAACATATGGCTACACCTTC. Residues: CASSRTTYGYTF.

J is TRBJ1-4 and V is TRBV29-1; no reliable D call. This CDR3 has 14 residues. V was shortened by 4 bases and J by 7 bases, with 16 bases between the two germline ends. Germline values: CDR1 SQVTM, CDR2 ANQGSEA. CDR3 nucleotides: TGCAGCGTTGCGGTTGGGAGAAGCGGTGAAAAACTGTTTTTT. It yields the protein CSVAVGRSGEKLFF.

V is TRBV6-5 and J is TRBJ2-5, with 8 bases identical to TRBD1. The length of the CDR3 is 15 residues. Germline loops: CDR1 MNHEY, CDR2 SVGAGI. V lost 7 bases, J lost 2 bases, and 9 bases stayed unmatched. CDR3 sequence: CASMAQGVGQETQYF. The CDR3 nucleotides are TGTGCCAGCATGGCACAGGGGGTTGGTCAAGAGACCCAGTACTTC.

This clone was seen a single time. The genes are TRBV6-5 and TRBJ1-2, with TRBD1 identical over 11 bases. J gave up 7 bases and V 5 bases, and 9 bases lay outside the gene matches. CDR1 and CDR2 (germline): MNHEY, SVGAGI. The CDR3 runs to 15 residues. CDR3 sequence: CASSTPGGTGGGYTF. CDR3 in DNA: TGTGCCAGCAGTACCCCCGGGGGGACAGGGGGTGGCTACACCTTC.

The DNA of the CDR3 is TGTGCCAGCAGCTTGGCCAAGACAGGGAATTCACCCCTCCACTTT. This sequence encodes CASSLAKTGNSPLHF. This chain uses TRBV7-9 with TRBJ1-6, with 7 bases identical to TRBD1. Germline V gives CDR1 SEHNR, CDR2 FQNEAQ (reference sequence). The CDR3 sequence is 15 residues long. Trimming took 3 bases from V and 7 from J; bases not matched to a gene: 6.

The chain links TRBV6-1 to TRBJ1-2; 7 bases line up with TRBD1. V lost 2 bases and J lost 8; bases outside the gene matches: 11. In germline, CDR1 is MNHNS, CDR2 SASEGT. The CDR3 length is 15 residues. The CDR3 protein is CASSEQRGQIGGYTF. The CDR3 DNA sequence: TGTGCCAGCAGTGAACAGAGGGGACAGATCGGAGGCTACACCTTC.

This chain joins TRBV9 and TRBJ1-5; D uncertain. The CDR3 has 13 residues. Trimming took off 0 bases at V and 7 bases at J, with 8 bases between the two ends. Per the germline V gene, CDR1 is SGDLS and CDR2 is YYNGEE. CDR3 nucleotide sequence: TGTGCCAGCAGCGTAGGGCAGTGGCAGCCCCAGCATTTT. Translation gives CASSVGQWQPQHF.

Details on this clone: The junction shows a germline mismatch at one end, possibly a read error. This rearrangement joins TRBV11-1 to TRBJ2-7; TRBD2 agrees at 8 bases. This CDR3 is 13 amino acids long. Germline CDR1 is SGHAT and CDR2 is FQDESV (reference sequence). CDR3 sequence (DNA): TGTGCCAGCAGCTTATTGCGCGGGGGGCCTACTAACTTC. It translates to CASSLLRGGPTNF.